This entry lists 9 T cell receptor beta chains sequenced from one sample in a study of early T cells in non-severe SARS-CoV-2 infection. One entry per CDR3 protein results from TCRdb running MiXCR on the 5' RACE reads. The sample shows about 67,000 distinct CDR3 sequences, less than 12% of them seen only once. The starting material was whole blood, obtained at baseline. These receptor sequences come from an adult who was a healthcare worker with PCR-confirmed SARS-CoV-2 infection or an uninfected control (not recorded which).

This clonotype was detected many times. The rearrangement links TRBV9 to TRBJ2-3; either TRBD1 or TRBD2 may fit D (5 bases each). The germline gives CDR1 SGDLS, CDR2 YYNGEE. Between the trimmed V and J ends, which lost 0 bases and 6 bases, there was a span of 8 bases. The length of the CDR3 is 13 residues. CDR3 in DNA: TGTGCCAGCAGCGTAGGAGGGGCTGATACGCAGTATTTT. Encoded protein: CASSVGGADTQYF.

This clonotype was seen more than once but under ten times. The chain carries TRBV7-8 and TRBJ1-5; 10 bases match TRBD1. Germline V gene lookup returns CDR1 SGHVS and CDR2 FQNEAQ. The CDR3 is 16 amino acids. The junction had 9 bases not matched to a gene; V was cut back by 4 bases and J by 6 bases. CDR3 residues: CASSSVPGQGTQPQHF. CDR3 in DNA: TGTGCCAGCAGCTCCGTCCCGGGACAGGGGACTCAGCCCCAGCATTTT.

The chain has TRBV6-6 and TRBJ2-1, with TRBD2 matching over 9 bases. The trim removed 6 bases at V and 8 bases at J, leaving 5 bases unmatched. Germline values: CDR1 MNHNY, CDR2 SVGAGI (reference sequence). The CDR3 has 13 amino acids. This CDR3 reads CASSPSGTHEQFF. The CDR3 nucleotides are TGTGCCAGCAGCCCTAGCGGGACCCATGAGCAGTTCTTC.

With regard to this clonotype: Compared with germline, one end of the junction differs, possibly owing to a read error. The chain recombines TRBV6-2 or TRBV6-3 with TRBJ1-2; no clear D gene. Germline CDR1 MNHEY, CDR2 SVGEGT. This CDR3 region has 13 residues. The CDR3, as DNA: TGTGTCAGCAGCCTCCAGGATAACTATGGCTACACCTTC. Protein sequence: CVSSLQDNYGYTF.

J is TRBJ2-2 and V is TRBV5-1; TRBD2 agrees at 7 bases. J lost 4 bases, V lost 3 bases, and 12 bases had no gene match. Germline V gene data show CDR1 as SGHRS and CDR2 as YFSETQ. The CDR3 loop spans 17 amino acids. For the CDR3, the DNA is TGCGCCAGCAGCTCGACACCCCTAGCGGTTGGCACCGGGGAGCTGTTTTTT. It encodes CASSSTPLAVGTGELFF. Supplemented by reference TRBV5-1 and TRBJ2-2, the full variable domain reads KAGVTQTPRYLIKTRGQQVTLSCSPISGHRSVSWYQQTPGQGLQFLFEYFSETQRNKGNFPGRFSGRQFSNSRSEMNVSTLELGDSALYLCASSSTPLAVGTGELFFGEGSRLTVL.

This clonotype was observed a handful of times. The chain links TRBV14 to TRBJ2-2; 11 nucleotides line up with TRBD1. CDR1 is SGHDN, CDR2 FVKESK, per germline. The CDR3 runs to 15 residues. V shed 7 bases and J 4 bases; nucleotides not matched to a gene: 5. This CDR3 reads CASTGTGGSTGELFF. The DNA of the CDR3 is TGTGCCAGCACAGGGACAGGGGGTTCCACCGGGGAGCTGTTTTTT.

This clonotype showed up just a few times. The chain couples TRBV11-2 to TRBJ1-2; no firm D call. Germline loops: CDR1 SGHAT, CDR2 FQNNGV. This CDR3 has 14 amino acids. V was cut by 1 base and J by 7 bases, with 13 bases left in between. For the CDR3, the DNA is TGTGCCAGCAGCTTAGGAAACCCCGGGGTTGGCTACACCTTC. This translates into CASSLGNPGVGYTF.

This chain joins TRBV12-3 or TRBV12-4 and TRBJ1-2, with D maybe TRBD1 (5 bases). Between the trimmed V and J ends, which lost 4 bases and 4 bases, there was a span of 10 bases. The CDR3 has 13 residues. Here the CDR3 DNA reads TGTGCCAGCAGTTCCAGGGTTAGCTATGGCTACACCTTC. It is translated as CASSSRVSYGYTF.

The chain joins TRBV30 to TRBJ2-3; no clear D. There are 13 residues in the CDR3. Trimming cost V 3 bases and J 2 bases, with 9 bases left between them. Germline assignment: CDR1 GTSNPN and CDR2 SVGIG (reference sequence). The chain's CDR3 is CAWRRPLTDTQYF. The CDR3 bases are TGTGCCTGGAGAAGGCCCCTCACAGATACGCAGTATTTT.